Shown below are 8 T cell receptor beta chains from a single sample sequenced in a study of identical twins. From the 5' RACE reads, TCRdb called clonotypes with MiXCR, one entry per CDR3 protein. This table holds about 720,000 distinct CDR3 sequences, 8.6% found once. These data also featured in a second study, about yellow fever vaccine responses in identical twins.

Sequenced: PBMCs. Receptor source: a woman aged 18-29 years in good health.

This clonotype has only a few counts. The chain recombines TRBV14 with TRBJ2-3; D unclear. The CDR3 has 15 amino acids. Trimming removed 0 bases at V and 2 bases at J, with 9 bases between. Germline V gives CDR1 SGHDN, CDR2 FVKESK. CDR3 DNA sequence: TGTGCCAGCAGCCAAGATCAACAGACCACAGATACGCAGTATTTT. It codes for CASSQDQQTTDTQYF.

The rearrangement links TRBV20-1 to TRBJ2-7; 13 nucleotides agree with TRBD2. The CDR3 extends over 14 amino acids. Germline V gene data show CDR1 as DFQATT and CDR2 as SNEGSKA (reference sequence). Germline trimming cut 5 bases from V and 3 bases from J; bases unmatched to any gene: 4. DNA for the CDR3: TGCAGTGCTTCTCGACTAGCGGGAGGCTACGAGCAGTACTTC. This gives the protein CSASRLAGGYEQYF.

This clonotype was observed a few times. The chain uses TRBV3-1 and TRBJ2-3, with 7 bases fitting TRBD1. With V trimmed by 3 bases and J by 9 bases, 9 bases remained unmatched. The length of the CDR3 is 14 residues. The germline gives CDR1 LGHDT, CDR2 YNNKEL (reference sequence). The CDR3 nucleotides are TGTGCCAGCAGCCAGAAGACAGGGAAGGACACGCAGTATTTT. It translates to CASSQKTGKDTQYF.

This clonotype turned up a few times. J is TRBJ2-2 and V is TRBV6-5; 8 bases are shared with TRBD2. Trimming cost V 2 bases and J 6 bases; bases outside gene matches: 11. Germline lookup yields CDR1 MNHEY and CDR2 SVGAGI. The CDR3 is 17 residues long. This CDR3 is CASSYEASGSYPGELFF. CDR3 DNA sequence: TGTGCCAGCAGTTACGAGGCGAGCGGGAGTTACCCCGGGGAGCTGTTTTTT.

The chain is built from TRBV27 and TRBJ1-4; D remains unclear. The V end was cut by 8 bases, the J end by 10 bases, with 26 bases between. The CDR3 runs to 16 residues. CDR1 is MNHEY, CDR2 SMNVEV, per germline (reference sequence). The CDR3 region is CASAPDLLTFPGKLFF. CDR3 DNA sequence: TGTGCCAGCGCCCCCGATCTCCTGACCTTTCCCGGAAAACTGTTTTTT.

The sample holds a few counts of this clonotype. Here the CDR3 reads CSALTWDEKLFF. CDR3 bases: TGCAGCGCACTCACATGGGATGAAAAACTGTTTTTT. The chain links TRBV29-1 to TRBJ1-4; no definite D call. The V end was cut by 7 bases, the J end by 6 bases, with 12 bases between. Germline V CDR1 and CDR2: SQVTM, ANQGSEA. This CDR3 region has 12 residues.

This clonotype was observed many times. The CDR3: CASSQGGGEQYF. The CDR3 nucleotides read TGCGCCAGCAGCCAGGGGGGCGGGGAGCAGTACTTC. V and J are TRBV4-3 and TRBJ2-7; D possibly uses TRBD1 or TRBD2 (6 bases each). The CDR3 is 12 residues long. Trimming took off 3 bases at V and 7 bases at J, with 10 bases between the two ends. Per germline, CDR1 LGHNA and CDR2 YSLEER.

This chain connects TRBV5-5 to TRBJ2-4; 11 nucleotides line up with TRBD2. V shed 3 bases, J shed 8 bases, and the junction held 7 bases outside the gene matches. The CDR3 totals 15 residues. Per germline, CDR1 SGHKS and CDR2 YYEKEE (reference sequence). For the CDR3, the DNA is TGTGCCAGCAGCTCGCTAGCGGGGGGTAGATACATTCAGTACTTC. Encoded protein: CASSSLAGGRYIQYF.